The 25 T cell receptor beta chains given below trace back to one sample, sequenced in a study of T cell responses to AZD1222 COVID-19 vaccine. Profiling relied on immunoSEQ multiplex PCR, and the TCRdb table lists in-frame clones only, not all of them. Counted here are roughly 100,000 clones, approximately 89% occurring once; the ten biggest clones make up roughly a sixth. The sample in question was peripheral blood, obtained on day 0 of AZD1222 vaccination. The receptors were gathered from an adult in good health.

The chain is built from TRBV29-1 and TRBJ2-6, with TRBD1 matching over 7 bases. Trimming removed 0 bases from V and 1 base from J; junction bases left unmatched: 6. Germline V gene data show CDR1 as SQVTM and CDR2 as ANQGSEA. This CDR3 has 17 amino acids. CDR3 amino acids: CSVEDRPQGSGANVLTF. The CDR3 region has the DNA TGCAGCGTTGAAGATAGGCCACAGGGGTCTGGGGCCAACGTCCTGACTTTC.

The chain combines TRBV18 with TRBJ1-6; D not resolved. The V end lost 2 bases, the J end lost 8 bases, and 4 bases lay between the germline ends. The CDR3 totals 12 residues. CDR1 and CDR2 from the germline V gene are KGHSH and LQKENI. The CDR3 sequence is CASSPNDSPLHF. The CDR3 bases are TGTGCCAGCTCACCAAACGATTCACCCCTCCACTTT. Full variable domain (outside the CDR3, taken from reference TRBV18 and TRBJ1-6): NAGVMQNPRHLVRRRGQEARLRCSPMKGHSHVYWYRQLPEEGLKFMVYLQKENIIDESGMPKERFSAEFPKEGPSILRIQQVVRGDSAAYFCASSPNDSPLHFGNGTRLTVT.

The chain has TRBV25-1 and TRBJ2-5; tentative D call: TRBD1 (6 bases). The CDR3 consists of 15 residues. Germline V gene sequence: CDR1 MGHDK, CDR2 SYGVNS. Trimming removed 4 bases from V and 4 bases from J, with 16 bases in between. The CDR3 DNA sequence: TGTGCCAGCAGTGTATCAGGGGATTTAACAGAGACCCAGTACTTC. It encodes CASSVSGDLTETQYF. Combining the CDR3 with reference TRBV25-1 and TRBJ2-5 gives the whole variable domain EADIYQTPRYLVIGTGKKITLECSQTMGHDKMYWYQQDPGMELHLIHYSYGVNSTEKGDLSSESTVSRIRTEHFPLTLESARPSHTSQYLCASSVSGDLTETQYFGPGTRLLVL.

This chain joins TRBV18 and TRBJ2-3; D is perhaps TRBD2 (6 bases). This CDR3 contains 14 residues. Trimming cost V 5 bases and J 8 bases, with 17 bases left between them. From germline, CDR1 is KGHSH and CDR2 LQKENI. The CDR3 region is CASSTGTPPGTQYF. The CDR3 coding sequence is TGTGCCAGCTCAACCGGGACTCCACCCGGTACGCAGTATTTT.

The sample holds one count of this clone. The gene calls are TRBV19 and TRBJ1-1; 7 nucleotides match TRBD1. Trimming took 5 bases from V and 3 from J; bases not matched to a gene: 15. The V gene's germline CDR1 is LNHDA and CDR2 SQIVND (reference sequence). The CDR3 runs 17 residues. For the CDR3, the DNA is TGTGCCAGTAGTTCCTCAGTGACAGGGAGAGTGGACACTGAAGCTTTCTTT. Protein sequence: CASSSSVTGRVDTEAFF.

CDR3 region: CASSGTGGGTDTQYF. In DNA, the CDR3 is TGTGCCAGCAGTGGAACAGGGGGAGGAACAGATACGCAGTATTTT. The chain is built from TRBV6-4 and TRBJ2-3; 8 positions agree with TRBD1. Germline CDR1 and CDR2: MRHNA and SNTAGT. The CDR3 covers 15 residues. V shed 4 bases and J 3 bases; nucleotides not matched to a gene: 6.

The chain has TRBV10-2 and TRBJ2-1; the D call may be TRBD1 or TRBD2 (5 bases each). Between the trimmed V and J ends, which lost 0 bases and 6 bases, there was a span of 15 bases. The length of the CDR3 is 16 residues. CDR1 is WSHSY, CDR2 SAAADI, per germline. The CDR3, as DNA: TGCGCCAGCAGTGAGTCGGTTCTCGGGGCCTTCAATGAGCAGTTCTTC. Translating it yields CASSESVLGAFNEQFF.

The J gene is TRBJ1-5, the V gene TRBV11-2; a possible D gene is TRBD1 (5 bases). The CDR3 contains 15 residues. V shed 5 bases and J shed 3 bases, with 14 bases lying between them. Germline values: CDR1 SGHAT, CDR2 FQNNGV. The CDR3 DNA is TGTGCCAGCAGCAGGGACTTCGGCTTCAATCAGCCCCAGCATTTT. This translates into CASSRDFGFNQPQHF.

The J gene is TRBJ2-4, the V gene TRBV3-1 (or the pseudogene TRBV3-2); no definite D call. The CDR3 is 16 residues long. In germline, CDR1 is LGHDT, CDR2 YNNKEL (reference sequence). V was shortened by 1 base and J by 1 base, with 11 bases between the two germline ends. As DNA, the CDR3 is TGTGCCAGCAGCCAAGGACCAGGTCTGGCCAAAAACATTCAGTACTTC. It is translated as CASSQGPGLAKNIQYF.

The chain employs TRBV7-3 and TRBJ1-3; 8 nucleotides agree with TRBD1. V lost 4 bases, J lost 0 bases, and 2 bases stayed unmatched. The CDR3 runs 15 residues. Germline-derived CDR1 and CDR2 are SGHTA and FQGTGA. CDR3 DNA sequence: TGTGCCAGCAGCTCCACAGGGGGCTCTGGAAACACCATATATTTT. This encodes CASSSTGGSGNTIYF.

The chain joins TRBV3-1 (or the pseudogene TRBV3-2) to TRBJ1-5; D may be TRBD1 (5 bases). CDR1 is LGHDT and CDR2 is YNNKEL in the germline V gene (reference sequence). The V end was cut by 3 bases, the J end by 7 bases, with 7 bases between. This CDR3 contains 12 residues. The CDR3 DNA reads TGTGCCAGCAGCCACAGGGACCAGCCCCAGCATTTT. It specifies CASSHRDQPQHF.

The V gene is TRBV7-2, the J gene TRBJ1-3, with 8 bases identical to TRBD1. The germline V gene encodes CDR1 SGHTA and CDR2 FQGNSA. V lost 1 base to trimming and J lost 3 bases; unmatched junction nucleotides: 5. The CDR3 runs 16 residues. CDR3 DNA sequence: TGTGCCAGCAGCTTAGGCGGACAGGGCATTGGAAACACCATATATTTT. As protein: CASSLGGQGIGNTIYF.

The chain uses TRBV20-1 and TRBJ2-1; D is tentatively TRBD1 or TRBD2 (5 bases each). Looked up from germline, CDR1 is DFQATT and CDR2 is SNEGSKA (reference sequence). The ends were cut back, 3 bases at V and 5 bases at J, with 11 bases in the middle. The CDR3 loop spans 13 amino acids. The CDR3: CSASNWDHNEQFF. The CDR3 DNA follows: TGCAGTGCTAGTAATTGGGACCACAATGAGCAGTTCTTC.

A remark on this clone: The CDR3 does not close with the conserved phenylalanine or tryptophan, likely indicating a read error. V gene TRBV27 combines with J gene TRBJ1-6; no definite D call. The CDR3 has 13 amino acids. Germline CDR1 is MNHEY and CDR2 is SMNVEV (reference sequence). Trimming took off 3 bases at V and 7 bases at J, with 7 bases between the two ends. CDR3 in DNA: TGTGCCAGCAGTTTTACGCCCAATTCACCCCTCCACCTT. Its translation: CASSFTPNSPLHL.

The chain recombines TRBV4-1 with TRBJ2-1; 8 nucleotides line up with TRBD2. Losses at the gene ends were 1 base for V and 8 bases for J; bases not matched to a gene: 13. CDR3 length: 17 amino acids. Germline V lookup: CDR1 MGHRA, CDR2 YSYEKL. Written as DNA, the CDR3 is TGCGCCAGCAGCCAAGTGGGGACGGGGACTAGAGGCGATGAGCAGTTCTTC. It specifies CASSQVGTGTRGDEQFF.

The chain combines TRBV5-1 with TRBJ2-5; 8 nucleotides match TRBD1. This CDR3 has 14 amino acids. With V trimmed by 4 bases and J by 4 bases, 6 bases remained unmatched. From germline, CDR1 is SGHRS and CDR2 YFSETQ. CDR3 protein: CASSGRTGSETQYF. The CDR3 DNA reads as TGCGCCAGCAGCGGCCGGACAGGGTCAGAGACCCAGTACTTC.

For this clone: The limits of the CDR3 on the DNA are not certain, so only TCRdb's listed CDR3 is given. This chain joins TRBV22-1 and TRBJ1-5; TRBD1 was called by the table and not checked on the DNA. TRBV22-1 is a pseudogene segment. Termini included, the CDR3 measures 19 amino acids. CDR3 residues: CPGSARRFAGGASGQPQHF.

CDR3 in amino acids: CASSLGAGSGLYEQYF. As DNA, the CDR3 is TGTGCCAGCAGCTTAGGGGCAGGGTCCGGTCTCTACGAGCAGTACTTC. This sequence joins TRBV7-8 and TRBJ2-7; D is possibly TRBD1 (5 bases). This CDR3 region has 16 residues. Trimming stripped 1 base from V and 3 bases from J, with 16 bases between. CDR1 SGHVS and CDR2 FQNEAQ come from the germline V gene.

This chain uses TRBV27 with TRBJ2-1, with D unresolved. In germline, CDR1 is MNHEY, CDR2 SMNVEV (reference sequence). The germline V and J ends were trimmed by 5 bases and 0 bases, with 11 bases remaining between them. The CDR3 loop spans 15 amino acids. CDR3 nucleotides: TGTGCCAGCAGTCCTGACCGAAGCTCCTACAATGAGCAGTTCTTC. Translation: CASSPDRSSYNEQFF.

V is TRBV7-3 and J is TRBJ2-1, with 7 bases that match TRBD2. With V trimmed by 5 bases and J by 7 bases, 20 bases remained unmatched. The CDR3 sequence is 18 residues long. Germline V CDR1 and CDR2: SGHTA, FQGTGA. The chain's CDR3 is CASSNRTRLVGGKNEQFF. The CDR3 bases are TGTGCCAGCAGCAACCGAACCCGACTAGTGGGGGGGAAGAATGAGCAGTTCTTC.

CDR3 sequence: CASSVADRSLYGYTF. The CDR3 nucleotides are TGTGCCAGCAGCGTAGCGGACAGAAGTCTCTATGGCTACACCTTC. The chain employs TRBV9 and TRBJ1-2, with a weak D call TRBD1 (6 bases). CDR1 and CDR2 from the germline V gene are SGDLS and YYNGEE. The germline V and J ends were trimmed by 0 bases and 4 bases, with 13 bases remaining between them. This CDR3 contains 15 residues.

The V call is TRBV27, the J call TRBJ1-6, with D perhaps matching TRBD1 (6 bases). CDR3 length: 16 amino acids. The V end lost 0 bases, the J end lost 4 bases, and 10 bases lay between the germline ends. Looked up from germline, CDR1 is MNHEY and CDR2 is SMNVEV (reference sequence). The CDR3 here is CASSLSAQGYNSPLHF. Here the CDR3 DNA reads TGTGCCAGCAGTTTATCGGCACAGGGTTATAATTCACCCCTCCACTTT.

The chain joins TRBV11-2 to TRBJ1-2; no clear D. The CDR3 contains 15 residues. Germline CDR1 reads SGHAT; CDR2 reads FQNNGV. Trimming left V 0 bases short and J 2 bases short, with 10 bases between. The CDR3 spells CASSLEVGSNYGYTF. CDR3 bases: TGTGCCAGCAGCTTAGAAGTGGGGAGCAACTATGGCTACACCTTC.

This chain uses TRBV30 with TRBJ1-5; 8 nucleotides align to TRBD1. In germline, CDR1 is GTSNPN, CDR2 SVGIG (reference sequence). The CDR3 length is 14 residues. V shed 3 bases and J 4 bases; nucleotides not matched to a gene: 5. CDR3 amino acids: CAWRGQGINQPQHF. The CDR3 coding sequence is TGTGCCTGGAGAGGACAGGGCATTAATCAGCCCCAGCATTTT.

Written as DNA, the CDR3 is TGTGCCACCAGTGAGGGGGCTAGCGGAGCCCAAGAGACCCAGTACTTC. Its protein product is CATSEGASGAQETQYF. The V call is TRBV24-1, the J call TRBJ2-5, with D tentatively TRBD2 (7 bases). Germline assignment: CDR1 KGHDR and CDR2 SFDVKD. The CDR3 length is 16 residues. The V end lost 4 bases, the J end lost 1 base, and 15 bases lay between the germline ends.